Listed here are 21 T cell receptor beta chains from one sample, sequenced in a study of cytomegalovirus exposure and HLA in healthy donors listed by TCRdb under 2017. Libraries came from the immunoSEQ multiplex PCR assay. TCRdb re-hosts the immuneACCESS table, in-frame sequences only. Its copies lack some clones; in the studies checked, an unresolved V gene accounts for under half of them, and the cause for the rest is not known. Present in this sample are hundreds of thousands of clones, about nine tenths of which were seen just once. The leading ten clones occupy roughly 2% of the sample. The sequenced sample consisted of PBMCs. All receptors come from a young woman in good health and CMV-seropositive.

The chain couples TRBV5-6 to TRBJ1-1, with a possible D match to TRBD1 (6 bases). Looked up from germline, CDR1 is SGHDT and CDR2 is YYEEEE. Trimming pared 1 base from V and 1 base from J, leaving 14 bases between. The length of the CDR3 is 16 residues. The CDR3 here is CASSLSAGEGNTEAFF. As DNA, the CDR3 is TGTGCCAGCAGCTTGTCTGCAGGGGAAGGGAACACTGAAGCTTTCTTT. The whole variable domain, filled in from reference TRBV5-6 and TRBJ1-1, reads DAGVTQSPTHLIKTRGQQVTLRCSPKSGHDTVSWYQQALGQGPQFIFQYYEEEERQRGNFPDRFSGHQFPNYSSELNVNALLLGDSALYLCASSLSAGEGNTEAFFGQGTRLTVV.

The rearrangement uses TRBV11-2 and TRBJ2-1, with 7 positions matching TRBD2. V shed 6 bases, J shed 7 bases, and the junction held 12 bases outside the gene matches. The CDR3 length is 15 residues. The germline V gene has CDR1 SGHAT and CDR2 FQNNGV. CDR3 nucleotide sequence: TGTGCCAGCAGAAAACTGGCGGGAGCAAGGAATGAGCAGTTCTTC. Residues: CASRKLAGARNEQFF.

The DNA for the CDR3 is TGTGCCAGCAGTTACGATTACAGGGCGGGCTATGGCTACACCTTC. Protein: CASSYDYRAGYGYTF. This rearrangement joins TRBV6-5 to TRBJ1-2; a weak D match, TRBD1 (6 bases). V gave up 2 bases and J gave up 4 bases, with 14 bases separating them. The germline V gene has CDR1 MNHEY and CDR2 SVGAGI. The CDR3 sequence is 15 residues long.

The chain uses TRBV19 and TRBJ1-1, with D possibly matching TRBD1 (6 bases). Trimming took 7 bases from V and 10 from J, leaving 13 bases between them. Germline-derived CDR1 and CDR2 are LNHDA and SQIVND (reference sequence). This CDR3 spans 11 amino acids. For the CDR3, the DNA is TGTGCCAGTACGGTGGGAGGGGGAGCTTTCTTT. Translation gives CASTVGGGAFF.

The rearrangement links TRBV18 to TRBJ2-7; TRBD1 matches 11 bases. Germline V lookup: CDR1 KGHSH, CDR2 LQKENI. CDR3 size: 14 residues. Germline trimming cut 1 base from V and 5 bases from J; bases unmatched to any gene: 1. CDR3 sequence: CASSPRDRGNEQYF. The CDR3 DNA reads TGTGCCAGCTCACCACGGGACAGGGGGAACGAGCAGTACTTC.

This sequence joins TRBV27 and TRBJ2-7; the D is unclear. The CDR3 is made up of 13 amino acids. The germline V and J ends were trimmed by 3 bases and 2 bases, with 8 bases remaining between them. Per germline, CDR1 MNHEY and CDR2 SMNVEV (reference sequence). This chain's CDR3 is CASSFLPPYEQYF. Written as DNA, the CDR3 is TGTGCCAGCAGTTTCCTCCCCCCCTACGAGCAGTACTTC.

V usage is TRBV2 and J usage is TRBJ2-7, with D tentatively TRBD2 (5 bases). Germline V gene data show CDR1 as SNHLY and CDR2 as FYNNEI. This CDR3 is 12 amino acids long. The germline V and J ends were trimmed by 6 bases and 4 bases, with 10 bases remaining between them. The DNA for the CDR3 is TGTGCCAGCAGATACTCGGGGTACGAGCAGTACTTC. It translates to CASRYSGYEQYF.

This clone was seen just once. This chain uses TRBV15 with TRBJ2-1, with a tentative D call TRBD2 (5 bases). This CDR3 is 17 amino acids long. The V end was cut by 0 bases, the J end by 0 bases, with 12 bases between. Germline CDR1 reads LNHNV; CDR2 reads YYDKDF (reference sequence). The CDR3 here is CATSREVGVSSYNEQFF. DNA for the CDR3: TGTGCCACCAGCAGAGAAGTCGGGGTCAGCTCCTACAATGAGCAGTTCTTC.

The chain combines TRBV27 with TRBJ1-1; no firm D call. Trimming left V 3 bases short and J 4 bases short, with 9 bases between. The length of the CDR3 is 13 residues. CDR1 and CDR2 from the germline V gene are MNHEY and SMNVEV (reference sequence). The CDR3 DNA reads TGTGCCAGCAGTTTTGGTATTAGCACTGAAGCTTTCTTT. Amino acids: CASSFGISTEAFF.

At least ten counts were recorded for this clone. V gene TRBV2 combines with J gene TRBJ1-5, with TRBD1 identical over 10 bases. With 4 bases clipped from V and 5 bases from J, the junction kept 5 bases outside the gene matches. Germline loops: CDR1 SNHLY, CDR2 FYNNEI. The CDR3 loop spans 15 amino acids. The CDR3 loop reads CASSGDRGRHQPQHF. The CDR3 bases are TGTGCCAGCAGTGGGGACAGGGGAAGACATCAGCCCCAGCATTTT. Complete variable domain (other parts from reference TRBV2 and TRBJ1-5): EPEVTQTPSHQVTQMGQEVILRCVPISNHLYFYWYRQILGQKVEFLVSFYNNEISEKSEIFDDQFSVERPDGSNFTLKIRSTKLEDSAMYFCASSGDRGRHQPQHFGDGTRLSIL.

In DNA form, the CDR3 reads TGCGCCAGCAGCCAGTCAGCGGGAGACTACAATGAGCAGTTCTTC. This sequence encodes CASSQSAGDYNEQFF. The V gene is TRBV4-1, the J gene TRBJ2-1; the match to TRBD2 covers 8 bases. This CDR3 contains 15 residues. Trimming at V came to 3 bases and at J to 3 bases, leaving 4 bases not matched to a gene. Germline values: CDR1 MGHRA, CDR2 YSYEKL.

The CDR3 sequence is CASSLASGSRETQYF. CDR3 nucleotides: TGTGCCAGCAGCTTGGCTAGCGGGAGTCGAGAGACCCAGTACTTC. This chain uses TRBV5-4 with TRBJ2-5; the match to TRBD2 covers 10 bases. Trimming took 0 bases from V and 4 from J; bases not matched to a gene: 3. The CDR3 contains 15 residues. CDR1 and CDR2 from the germline V gene are SGHNT and YYREEE (reference sequence).

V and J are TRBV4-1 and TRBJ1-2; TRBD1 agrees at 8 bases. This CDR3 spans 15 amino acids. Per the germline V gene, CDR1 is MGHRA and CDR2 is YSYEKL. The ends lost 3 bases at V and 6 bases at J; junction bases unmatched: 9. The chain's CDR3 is CASSQGQALVHGYTF. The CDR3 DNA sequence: TGCGCCAGCAGCCAGGGACAGGCCCTAGTCCATGGCTACACCTTC.

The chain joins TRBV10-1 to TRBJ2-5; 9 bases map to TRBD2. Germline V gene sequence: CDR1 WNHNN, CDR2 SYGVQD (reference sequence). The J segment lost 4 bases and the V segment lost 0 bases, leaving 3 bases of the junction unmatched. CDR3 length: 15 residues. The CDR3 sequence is CASSESAGGRETQYF. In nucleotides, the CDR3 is TGCGCCAGCAGTGAGTCGGCGGGAGGGCGAGAGACCCAGTACTTC.

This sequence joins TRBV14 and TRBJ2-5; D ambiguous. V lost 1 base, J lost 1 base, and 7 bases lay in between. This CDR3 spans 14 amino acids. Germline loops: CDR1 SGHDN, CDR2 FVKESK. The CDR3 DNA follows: TGTGCCAGCAGCCAAGTTTCCCTCCAAGAGACCCAGTACTTC. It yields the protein CASSQVSLQETQYF.

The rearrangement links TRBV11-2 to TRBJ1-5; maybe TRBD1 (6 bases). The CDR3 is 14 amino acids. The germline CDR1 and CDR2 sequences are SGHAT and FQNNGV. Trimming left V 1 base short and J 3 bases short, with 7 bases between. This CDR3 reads CASSLGTDNQPQHF. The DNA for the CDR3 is TGTGCCAGCAGCTTAGGGACAGACAATCAGCCCCAGCATTTT.

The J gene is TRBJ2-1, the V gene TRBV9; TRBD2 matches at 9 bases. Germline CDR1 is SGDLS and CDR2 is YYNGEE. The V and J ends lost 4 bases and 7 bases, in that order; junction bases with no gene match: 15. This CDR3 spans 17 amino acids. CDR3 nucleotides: TGTGCCAGCAGCTCGTTCCCGTCAGCGGGAGGTCTAAATGAGCAGTTCTTC. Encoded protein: CASSSFPSAGGLNEQFF.

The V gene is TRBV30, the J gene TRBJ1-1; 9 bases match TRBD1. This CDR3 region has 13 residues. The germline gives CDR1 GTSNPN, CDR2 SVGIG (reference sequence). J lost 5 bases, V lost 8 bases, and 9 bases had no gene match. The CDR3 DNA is TGTGCCGCTGGGACAGGGATTGTAACTGAAGCTTTCTTT. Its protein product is CAAGTGIVTEAFF.

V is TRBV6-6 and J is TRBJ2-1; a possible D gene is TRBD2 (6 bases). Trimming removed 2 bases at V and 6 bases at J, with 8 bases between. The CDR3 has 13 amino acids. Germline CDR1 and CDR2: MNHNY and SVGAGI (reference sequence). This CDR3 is CASSYGEVNEQFF. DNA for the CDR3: TGTGCCAGCAGTTACGGGGAGGTCAATGAGCAGTTCTTC.

This chain's CDR3 is CAWSMGGHYGYTF. The CDR3 DNA follows: TGTGCCTGGAGTATGGGGGGGCACTATGGCTACACCTTC. This rearrangement joins TRBV30 to TRBJ1-2, with D possibly matching TRBD1 (6 bases). Germline V gene data show CDR1 as GTSNPN and CDR2 as SVGIG (reference sequence). The ends were cut back, 2 bases at V and 3 bases at J, with 10 bases in the middle. The CDR3 loop spans 13 amino acids.

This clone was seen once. The CDR3 nucleotides read TGTGCCAGCAGCTTAGACCGGGACAATTACAATGAGCAGTTCTTC. Translated, it gives CASSLDRDNYNEQFF. The V call is TRBV7-9, the J call TRBJ2-1; tentatively, D is TRBD1 (6 bases). Trimming removed 1 base at V and 4 bases at J, with 11 bases between. CDR1 is SEHNR and CDR2 is FQNEAQ in the germline V gene (reference sequence). The CDR3 has 15 amino acids.